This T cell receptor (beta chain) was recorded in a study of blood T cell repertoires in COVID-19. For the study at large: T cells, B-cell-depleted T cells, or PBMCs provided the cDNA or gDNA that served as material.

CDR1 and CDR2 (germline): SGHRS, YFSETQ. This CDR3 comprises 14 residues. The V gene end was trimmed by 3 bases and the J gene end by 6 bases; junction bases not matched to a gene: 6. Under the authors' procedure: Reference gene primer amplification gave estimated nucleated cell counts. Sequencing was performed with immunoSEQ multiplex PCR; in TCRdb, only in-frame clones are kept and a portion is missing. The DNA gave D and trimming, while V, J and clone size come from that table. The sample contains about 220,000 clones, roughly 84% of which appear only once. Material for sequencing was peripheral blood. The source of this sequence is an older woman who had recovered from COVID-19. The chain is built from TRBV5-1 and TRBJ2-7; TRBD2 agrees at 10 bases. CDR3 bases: TGCGCCAGCAGCTGGGGTGCTAGCGGGGGCGAGCAGTACTTC. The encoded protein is CASSWGASGGEQYF.